This T cell receptor (beta chain) emerged from a study of post-analysis software for immune sequencing data. Overall study context: There were relapsing-remitting, secondary progressive and progressive-relapsing multiple sclerosis among the disease courses included.

Every TCR beta cDNA library bore unique molecular identifiers. The yield from about 1 to 10 million T cells was roughly 0.5 million cDNA molecules in total. Each CDR3 protein is one row after TCRdb ran MiXCR on the PCR reads. This sample carries approximately 360,000 distinct CDR3 sequences, less than 35% of them seen once, and the ten largest clones take around 15%. Findings and limits, study-wide: TRBV segments more frequent in patients than in controls numbered roughly 5 and included TRBV5-6, TRBV5-1 and TRBV20-1. Significantly lower normalized Chao1 diversity was found in patients with multiple sclerosis relative to controls.

The V gene's germline CDR1 is SGHAT and CDR2 FQNNGV. The CDR3 is 15 residues long. With regard to this clonotype: Its antigen is still unknown. The conserved phenylalanine or tryptophan is not found at the CDR3 terminus, so this likely reflects a read error.

This clonotype was obtained from a girl aged 5-17 years with multiple sclerosis. Sequenced sample: blood. The chain recombines TRBV11-2 with TRBJ2-7, with D possibly being TRBD2 (6 bases). The J call may be incorrect, as the DNA end agrees better with TRBJ2-5. Written as DNA, the CDR3 is TGTGCCAGCAGCTCCCCCGGGGGAGTTGGAGAGACCCAGTACTGC. It is translated as CASSSPGGVGETQYC.